The 16 T cell receptor beta chains listed next were all sequenced from one sample in a study of a mutant IDH1 vaccine in newly diagnosed glioma. The antigens these receptors bind are not known. Stated time point: week 47, end of study. Each dose delivered 300 ug of mutant IDH1 20-mer peptide subcutaneously with imiquimod. Clones were sequenced by immunoSEQ multiplex PCR, and TCRdb holds only the in-frame ones, with some missing. The top ten clones hold 5% to 6.5% of a sample with some 34,000 clones, around 90% of them seen once. The source material was PBMCs, sampled from a glioma patient whose treatment included an IDH1 peptide vaccine. The receptors stem from a woman in her forties with glioma.

This chain uses TRBV19 with TRBJ2-1; 10 positions agree with TRBD2. This CDR3 spans 16 amino acids. Germline V gives CDR1 LNHDA, CDR2 SQIVND (reference sequence). Unmatched junction bases numbered 12, after V lost 5 bases and J lost 8 bases. CDR3 amino acids: CASSSRNSGGYYEQFF. The CDR3 DNA reads TGTGCCAGTAGTTCCCGGAATAGCGGGGGGTACTATGAGCAGTTCTTC.

The V and J genes are TRBV27 and TRBJ1-5; unclear D gene. The germline gives CDR1 MNHEY, CDR2 SMNVEV (reference sequence). This CDR3 spans 12 amino acids. The germline V and J ends were trimmed by 5 bases and 9 bases, with 11 bases remaining between them. The CDR3 here is CASSPVSGPQHF. The CDR3 bases are TGTGCCAGCAGTCCCGTTAGTGGGCCCCAGCATTTT.

The chain uses TRBV4-1 and TRBJ1-3, with 8 bases that match TRBD1. The CDR3 extends over 15 amino acids. V was clipped by 1 base and J by 1 base; unmatched bases: 0. From germline, CDR1 is MGHRA and CDR2 YSYEKL. This CDR3 is CASSQGTGSGNTIYF. Here the CDR3 DNA reads TGCGCCAGCAGCCAAGGGACAGGGTCTGGAAACACCATATATTTT.

V and J are TRBV10-1 and TRBJ2-2, with 9 bases lining up with TRBD1. CDR1 is WNHNN and CDR2 is SYGVQD in the germline V gene (reference sequence). This CDR3 spans 15 amino acids. Unmatched junction bases numbered 5, after V lost 3 bases and J lost 6 bases. The CDR3 region has the DNA TGCGCCAGCAGTGATCAGACAGGGGGTCCCGGGGAGCTGTTTTTT. Translating it yields CASSDQTGGPGELFF.

V is TRBV7-8 and J is TRBJ1-4; D is undetermined. The CDR3 contains 17 residues. Between the trimmed V and J ends, which lost 5 bases and 5 bases, there was a span of 21 bases. Germline V CDR1 and CDR2: SGHVS, FQNEAQ. The CDR3 DNA reads TGTGCCAGCAGCCCTCTCCCCCTTGAGGCACGGAATGAAAAACTGTTTTTT. Its protein is CASSPLPLEARNEKLFF.

The chain carries TRBV14 and TRBJ2-4; the D gene could be TRBD1 or TRBD2 (6 bases each). The CDR3 loop spans 18 amino acids. Germline assignment: CDR1 SGHDN and CDR2 FVKESK. The germline V and J ends were trimmed by 4 bases and 0 bases, with 19 bases remaining between them. The CDR3 coding sequence is TGTGCCAGCAGCCCTCATCCGGGGGACAACCAAGCCAAAAACATTCAGTACTTC. This translates into CASSPHPGDNQAKNIQYF.

This chain uses TRBV28 with TRBJ2-1; D is perhaps TRBD2 (6 bases). Germline CDR1 reads MDHEN; CDR2 reads SYDVKM. The V gene lost 4 bases and the J gene lost 8 bases, with 24 bases spanning the gap. The length of the CDR3 is 17 residues. CDR3 amino acids: CASSYFGTSLTTYEQFF. The CDR3 nucleotides are TGTGCCAGCAGTTATTTTGGAACTAGCCTGACGACGTATGAGCAGTTCTTC.

The chain combines TRBV7-2 with TRBJ1-1; D remains ambiguous. The germline V gene encodes CDR1 SGHTA and CDR2 FQGNSA. The CDR3 is made up of 14 amino acids. Trimming removed 0 bases at V and 2 bases at J, with 7 bases between. In DNA form, the CDR3 reads TGTGCCAGCAGCTTAGCAGGAGTCAACACTGAAGCTTTCTTT. Translation gives CASSLAGVNTEAFF.

The chain joins TRBV29-1 to TRBJ2-7; D is unresolved. CDR3 length: 15 residues. Germline CDR1 and CDR2: SQVTM and ANQGSEA. The V end was cut by 6 bases, the J end by 2 bases, with 20 bases between. CDR3 sequence (DNA): TGCAGCGTCCTGGTTCCACAGTTGGCCCCCTACGAGCAGTACTTC. As protein: CSVLVPQLAPYEQYF.

This clone was observed a few times. This chain joins TRBV19 and TRBJ2-1; TRBD2 matches 9 bases. The V segment lost 6 bases and the J segment 5 bases; nucleotides outside the gene matches: 8. Germline V gene data show CDR1 as LNHDA and CDR2 as SQIVND (reference sequence). This CDR3 has 15 residues. Here the CDR3 DNA reads TGTGCCAGTAGACCTTGGCGGGAGGGCAACAATGAGCAGTTCTTC. Its protein is CASRPWREGNNEQFF. Full variable domain (missing parts from reference TRBV19 and TRBJ2-1): DGGITQSPKYLFRKEGQNVTLSCEQNLNHDAMYWYRQDPGQGLRLIYYSQIVNDFQKGDIAEGYSVSREKKESFPLTVTSAQKNPTAFYLCASRPWREGNNEQFFGPGTRLTVL.

The CDR3 DNA is TGTGCTAGTGGTCACGGCGGCCAAGAGACCCAGTACTTC. This translates into CASGHGGQETQYF. This chain connects TRBV12-5 to TRBJ2-5; no clear D gene. CDR1 and CDR2 from the germline V gene are LGHNT and FRNRAP. V was trimmed by 5 bases and J by 1 base, leaving 8 bases between them. The CDR3 spans 13 residues.

This chain links TRBV6-5 with TRBJ1-4, with D uncertain. Between the trimmed V and J ends, which lost 5 bases and 8 bases, there was a span of 15 bases. The CDR3 totals 14 residues. Germline V gene lookup returns CDR1 MNHEY and CDR2 SVGAGI. The CDR3 loop reads CASSGADLGEKLFF. The CDR3 region has the DNA TGTGCCAGCAGTGGAGCAGACCTAGGGGAAAAACTGTTTTTT.

CDR3 in amino acids: CASSQSGSSYEQYF. CDR3 DNA: TGTGCCAGCAGCCAGAGCGGCAGCTCCTACGAGCAGTACTTC. J is TRBJ2-7 and V is TRBV14; tentative D call: TRBD2 (5 bases). Germline CDR1 reads SGHDN; CDR2 reads FVKESK. The V end lost 3 bases, the J end lost 0 bases, and 9 bases lay between the germline ends. The CDR3 loop spans 14 amino acids.

The V call is TRBV4-2, the J call TRBJ2-7, with 13 bases aligning to TRBD2. The CDR3 loop spans 18 amino acids. With 5 bases clipped from V and 6 bases from J, the junction kept 16 bases outside the gene matches. Germline assignment: CDR1 LGHNA and CDR2 YNFKEQ. CDR3 region: CASSERTSGGPSTGEQYF. In nucleotides, the CDR3 is TGTGCCAGCAGCGAAAGGACTAGCGGGGGCCCTTCCACCGGCGAGCAGTACTTC.

This clone was observed a few times. The rearrangement joins TRBV27 to TRBJ1-1; D not certain. The CDR3 covers 13 residues. Germline V lookup: CDR1 MNHEY, CDR2 SMNVEV (reference sequence). The V end lost 2 bases, the J end lost 2 bases, and 6 bases lay between the germline ends. The CDR3: CASSLSLNTEAFF. CDR3 coding DNA: TGTGCCAGCAGTTTAAGTCTAAACACTGAAGCTTTCTTT.

The chain couples TRBV4-1 to TRBJ2-7, with 11 bases aligning to TRBD1. This CDR3 comprises 15 residues. The V gene's germline CDR1 is MGHRA and CDR2 YSYEKL. The ends lost 5 bases at V and 6 bases at J; junction bases unmatched: 9. CDR3 DNA sequence: TGCGCCAGCAGCTATTCGGACAGGGGGCAAGGCGAGCAGTACTTC. This encodes CASSYSDRGQGEQYF.